This TCR beta chain was sequenced during a study of human T cells and chemical hapten exposure. Trimming took 0 bases from V and 3 from J, leaving 10 bases between them. The length of the CDR3 is 15 residues. Germline V gene sequence: CDR1 SGHKS, CDR2 YYEKEE (reference sequence). As for time point: pre-sensitization, week 0. The treatment was: therapeutic diphenylcyclopropenone sensitization with weekly scalp DPC. The starting material, unfractionated whole blood, was used for total RNA extraction. Study outcomes and limitations: As the donors had alopecia, their immune response may differ from healthy people's.

This clonotype was counted ten times or more. As yet, its antigen is unknown. During construction of the library, unique molecular identifiers were attached to individual cDNA molecules for quantitative, reproducible TCR counting. TCRdb ran MiXCR on the RACE reads and lists one entry per CDR3 protein. The data contain 300,000 to 450,000 distinct CDR3 sequences, about 5% of them singletons. The J gene is TRBJ1-5, the V gene TRBV5-5; D uncertain. The source was whole blood, collected in connection with sensitization to the hapten diphenylcyclopropenone (DPC). This receptor was obtained from a woman under 30 with alopecia areata. Some clones in this sample may be carry-over from other donors' samples. This CDR3 is CASSLEAVPNQPQHF. Written as DNA, the CDR3 is TGTGCCAGCAGCTTGGAGGCAGTACCCAATCAGCCCCAGCATTTT.